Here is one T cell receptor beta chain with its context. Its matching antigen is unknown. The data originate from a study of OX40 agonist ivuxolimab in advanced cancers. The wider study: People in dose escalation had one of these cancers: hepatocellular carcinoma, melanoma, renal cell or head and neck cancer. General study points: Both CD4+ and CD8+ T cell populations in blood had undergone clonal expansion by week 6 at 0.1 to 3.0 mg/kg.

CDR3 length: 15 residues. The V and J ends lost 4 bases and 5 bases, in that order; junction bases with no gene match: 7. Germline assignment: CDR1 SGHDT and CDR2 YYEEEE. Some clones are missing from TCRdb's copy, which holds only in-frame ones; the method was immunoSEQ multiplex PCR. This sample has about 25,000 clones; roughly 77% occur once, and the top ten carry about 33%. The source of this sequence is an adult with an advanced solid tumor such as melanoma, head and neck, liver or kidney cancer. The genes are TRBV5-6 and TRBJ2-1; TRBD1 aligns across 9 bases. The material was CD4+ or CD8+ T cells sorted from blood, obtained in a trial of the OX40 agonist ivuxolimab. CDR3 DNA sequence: TGTGCCAGCAGCCACCGGGACAGGGTCCACAATGAGCAGTTCTTC. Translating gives CASSHRDRVHNEQFF.